What follows are 13 T cell receptor beta chains derived from one specimen sequenced in a study of beta chain features in type 1 diabetes. The investigators reverse transcribed all of the isolated RNA, so they sequenced expressed TCRB transcripts. The protocol was immunoSEQ multiplex PCR, while the TCRdb copy is restricted to in-frame clones and leaves out a portion. The sample holds a few hundred thousand clones, 14% seen once. The specimen was central memory CD4+ T cells from blood. These receptors were taken from a man aged 25-40 years in good health.

Here the CDR3 reads CASSLRGAMANEKLFF. CDR3 DNA sequence: TGTGCCAGCAGCTTAAGGGGAGCCATGGCTAATGAAAAACTGTTTTTT. The chain combines TRBV7-8 with TRBJ1-4; weak D call: TRBD1 (5 bases). Per germline, CDR1 SGHVS and CDR2 FQNEAQ. The V and J ends lost 2 bases and 3 bases respectively, with 13 bases between them. The CDR3 runs to 16 residues.

This clone has a handful of counts. The chain has TRBV4-3 and TRBJ2-1; 8 bases are a match to TRBD2. Germline lookup yields CDR1 LGHNA and CDR2 YSLEER. Trimming cost V 0 bases and J 0 bases; bases outside gene matches: 4. The CDR3 extends over 17 amino acids. The CDR3 here is CASSQDSGGPSYNEQFF. CDR3 coding DNA: TGCGCCAGCAGCCAAGACAGCGGGGGACCCTCCTACAATGAGCAGTTCTTC.

This clone was counted ten times or more. V usage is TRBV19 and J usage is TRBJ2-5, with D possibly being TRBD1 or TRBD2 (6 bases each). The V and J ends lost 5 bases and 9 bases respectively, with 22 bases between them. CDR3 size: 15 residues. Germline values: CDR1 LNHDA, CDR2 SQIVND (reference sequence). CDR3 residues: CASSEGGHSIESQYF. Here the CDR3 DNA reads TGTGCCAGTAGTGAGGGGGGACACAGTATTGAGTCCCAGTACTTC. The variable domain in full, completed from reference TRBV19 and TRBJ2-5, reads DGGITQSPKYLFRKEGQNVTLSCEQNLNHDAMYWYRQDPGQGLRLIYYSQIVNDFQKGDIAEGYSVSREKKESFPLTVTSAQKNPTAFYLCASSEGGHSIESQYFGPGTRLLVL.

The rearrangement links TRBV15 to TRBJ1-5; maybe TRBD1 (6 bases). The V and J ends lost 0 bases and 1 base respectively, with 13 bases between them. The CDR3 is made up of 17 amino acids. Germline V gene sequence: CDR1 LNHNV, CDR2 YYDKDF (reference sequence). The CDR3 DNA follows: TGTGCCACCAGCAGAGATGAGGGGGGATGGAGCAATCAGCCCCAGCATTTT. Its protein is CATSRDEGGWSNQPQHF.

Only a few counts were recorded for this clone. This same CDR3 is encoded by further DNA sequences in the sample. The V and J genes are TRBV2 and TRBJ2-1; D is perhaps TRBD1 (6 bases). Trimming removed 8 bases from V and 7 bases from J, with 9 bases in between. CDR1 and CDR2 (germline): SNHLY, FYNNEI. The CDR3 contains 11 residues. The CDR3 reads CASDRYNEQFF. The CDR3 DNA follows: TGTGCCAGCGACAGGTATAATGAGCAGTTCTTC.

The chain has TRBV2 and TRBJ1-5, with D perhaps matching TRBD1 (5 bases). V was trimmed by 6 bases and J by 3 bases, leaving 12 bases between them. Germline V gene sequence: CDR1 SNHLY, CDR2 FYNNEI. The CDR3 consists of 14 residues. In nucleotides, the CDR3 is TGTGCCAGCAGGGCCGGACAAAACAATCAGCCCCAGCATTTT. Translation: CASRAGQNNQPQHF.

This clone has just a few counts. The chain combines TRBV5-4 with TRBJ2-1; weak D call: TRBD1 (5 bases). The CDR3 has 15 amino acids. Germline V gives CDR1 SGHNT, CDR2 YYREEE (reference sequence). The V and J ends lost 4 bases and 8 bases respectively, with 19 bases between them. The CDR3 loop reads CASSPGSQVNHEQFF. In nucleotides, the CDR3 is TGTGCCAGCAGCCCTGGCTCACAGGTTAACCATGAGCAGTTCTTC. The entire variable domain, with the rest obtained from reference TRBV5-4 and TRBJ2-1, is as follows: ETGVTQSPTHLIKTRGQQVTLRCSSQSGHNTVSWYQQALGQGPQFIFQYYREEENGRGNFPPRFSGLQFPNYSSELNVNALELDDSALYLCASSPGSQVNHEQFFGPGTRLTVL.

V usage is TRBV5-1 and J usage is TRBJ2-3, with 8 bases aligning to TRBD2. Germline V CDR1 and CDR2: SGHRS, YFSETQ. Losses at the gene ends were 4 bases for V and 7 bases for J; bases not matched to a gene: 14. The CDR3 totals 16 residues. The CDR3 spells CASSQDRTGGVYTQYF. The CDR3 DNA reads as TGCGCCAGCAGCCAAGACCGAACGGGAGGGGTGTATACGCAGTATTTT.

A word on this clone: This sample also contains other DNA sequences that code for the same CDR3. The CDR3 coding sequence is TGTGCCAGCAGTTACTGGGGCCAGGGGGCGAACACTGAAGCTTTCTTT. As protein: CASSYWGQGANTEAFF. V usage is TRBV6-5 and J usage is TRBJ1-1; 8 bases line up with TRBD1. V lost 1 base, J lost 1 base, and 5 bases stayed unmatched. The germline gives CDR1 MNHEY, CDR2 SVGAGI. The CDR3 covers 16 residues.

This clone occurred a few times. J is TRBJ2-1 and V is TRBV11-2; 8 positions match TRBD2. Germline CDR1 and CDR2: SGHAT and FQNNGV. This CDR3 spans 16 amino acids. V gave up 5 bases and J gave up 3 bases; unmatched junction bases: 9. The CDR3 is CASSLGAGGLYNEQFF. For the CDR3, the DNA is TGTGCCAGCAGCCTTGGCGCGGGGGGCCTCTACAATGAGCAGTTCTTC.

This clone appeared a few times. The V call is TRBV6-5, the J call TRBJ2-5; D is perhaps TRBD2 (6 bases). The end of the DNA fits TRBJ2-7 better, so the J call may be wrong. This CDR3 spans 13 amino acids. Germline V lookup: CDR1 MNHEY, CDR2 SVGAGI. The CDR3 spells CASSPGRDYEQYF. CDR3 DNA sequence: TGTGCCAGCAGCCCCGGGCGGGACTACGAGCAGTACTTC.

V is TRBV6-1 and J is TRBJ2-4, with 13 bases fitting TRBD2. The CDR3 is made up of 15 amino acids. Germline-derived CDR1 and CDR2 are MNHNS and SASEGT. The V segment lost 6 bases and the J segment 6 bases; nucleotides outside the gene matches: 5. CDR3 sequence (DNA): TGTGCCAGCAGGATCGGACTAGCGGGGGTAAACATTCAGTACTTC. Amino acids: CASRIGLAGVNIQYF.

V and J are TRBV7-6 and TRBJ1-3, with D unclear. CDR3 size: 17 residues. From germline, CDR1 is SGHVS and CDR2 FNYEAQ. The V end was cut by 1 base, the J end by 0 bases, with 13 bases between. The CDR3 here is CASSLGAGRLSGNTIYF. In DNA form, the CDR3 reads TGTGCCAGCAGCTTAGGGGCGGGCAGGCTCTCTGGAAACACCATATATTTT. Full variable domain (remainder filled in from reference TRBV7-6 and TRBJ1-3): GAGVSQSPRYKVTKRGQDVALRCDPISGHVSLYWYRQALGQGPEFLTYFNYEAQQDKSGLPNDRFSAERPEGSISTLTIQRTEQRDSAMYRCASSLGAGRLSGNTIYFGEGSWLTVV.